This T cell receptor (beta chain) was retrieved from a study of OX40 agonist ivuxolimab in advanced cancers. Study in general: The study enrolled dose-escalation patients with hepatocellular carcinoma, melanoma, renal cell or head and neck cancer. Patients were roughly 81% male with ages roughly 23 to 79, mean around 61. Study results and caveats: The specificity for antigen of the expanded peripheral T cells was not determined. At doses 0.1 to 3.0 mg/kg, CD4+ and CD8+ clones expanded.

As concerns this clone: Its antigen is as yet unknown.

V was shortened by 3 bases and J by 0 bases, with 8 bases between the two germline ends. CDR3 length equals 14 residues. Germline CDR1 reads MNHEY; CDR2 reads SVGAGI. TCRdb's table, derived via immunoSEQ multiplex PCR, lists solely in-frame clones and lacks some. This table has some 73,000 clones, 65% to 90% appearing once. The TCR comes from an adult with an advanced solid tumor such as melanoma, head and neck, liver or kidney cancer. This chain uses TRBV6-5 with TRBJ2-5; D gene uncertain. Source: CD4+ or CD8+ T cells sorted from blood, taken in a trial of the OX40 agonist ivuxolimab. In DNA form, the CDR3 reads TGTGCCAGCAGTTATGTAGGAAACCAAGAGACCCAGTACTTC. It yields the protein CASSYVGNQETQYF.